This record covers a single TCR beta chain. Trimming took 2 bases from V and 5 from J; bases not matched to a gene: 19. The CDR3 covers 20 residues. CDR1 and CDR2 (germline): MGHRA, YSYEKL. The data are from a study of blood T cell repertoires in COVID-19. Repertoires were generated with immunoSEQ multiplex PCR, while TCRdb's copy carries only in-frame clones and drops some. The sample gives about 260,000 clones, about 80% of which show up once; approximately 9% is in the top ten. Sample: peripheral blood. The rearrangement links TRBV4-1 to TRBJ2-5; TRBD2 aligns across 11 bases. The clonotype comes from a woman aged 45 to 65 who had recovered from COVID-19. CDR3 in DNA: TGCGCCAGCAGCCAACGCTATAAGGACTATAGCGGGGGGGCCGGGGAGACCCAGTACTTC. Translation: CASSQRYKDYSGGAGETQYF.